This T cell receptor beta chain was documented in a study of T-cell memory formation after mild COVID-19. The CDR3 runs to 15 residues. TCRdb called the 5' RACE reads again in MiXCR, with one record for every CDR3 protein. Among 250,000 to 350,000 distinct CDR3 sequences listed, about 16% were seen once. The chain carries TRBV12-2 and TRBJ2-7; the table's D call, TRBD1, has no DNA check behind it. TRBV12-2 is a pseudogene locus. The sequenced material came from PBMCs or a T cell subset sorted from them (not recorded which). The receptor was isolated from a man in his late teens or twenties who had mild COVID-19 (a few samples of this study predate the infection). Cell type and time point are not known. CDR3 in amino acids: CASRSDRDPTYEQYV. In nucleotides, the CDR3 is TGTGCAAGTCGCTCCGACAGGGATCCTACCTACGAGCAGTACGTC.